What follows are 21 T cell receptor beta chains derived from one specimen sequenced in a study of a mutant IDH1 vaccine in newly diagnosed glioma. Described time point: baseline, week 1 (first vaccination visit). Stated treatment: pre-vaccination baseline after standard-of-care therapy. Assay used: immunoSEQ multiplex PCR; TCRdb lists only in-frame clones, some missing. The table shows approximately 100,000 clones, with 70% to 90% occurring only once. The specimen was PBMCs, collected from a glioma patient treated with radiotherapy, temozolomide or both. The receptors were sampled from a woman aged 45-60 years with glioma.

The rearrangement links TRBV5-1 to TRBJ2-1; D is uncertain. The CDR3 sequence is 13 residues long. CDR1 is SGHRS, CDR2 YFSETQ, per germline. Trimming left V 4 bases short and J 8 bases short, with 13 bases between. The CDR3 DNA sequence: TGCGCCAGCAGCCCGACGGGCCCCGATGAGCAGTTCTTC. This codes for CASSPTGPDEQFF.

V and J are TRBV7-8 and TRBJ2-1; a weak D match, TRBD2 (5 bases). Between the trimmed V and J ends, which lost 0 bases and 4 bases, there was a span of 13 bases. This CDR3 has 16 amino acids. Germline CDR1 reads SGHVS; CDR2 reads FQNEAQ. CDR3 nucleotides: TGTGCCAGCAGCTTAGCTCTAGTAAGGACTTACAATGAGCAGTTCTTC. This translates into CASSLALVRTYNEQFF.

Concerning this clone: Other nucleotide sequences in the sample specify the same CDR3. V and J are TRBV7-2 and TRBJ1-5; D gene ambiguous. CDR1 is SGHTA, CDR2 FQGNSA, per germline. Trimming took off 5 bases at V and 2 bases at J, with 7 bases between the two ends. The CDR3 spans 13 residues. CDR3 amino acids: CASSPDGNQPQHF. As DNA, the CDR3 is TGTGCCAGCAGCCCGGACGGCAATCAGCCCCAGCATTTT.

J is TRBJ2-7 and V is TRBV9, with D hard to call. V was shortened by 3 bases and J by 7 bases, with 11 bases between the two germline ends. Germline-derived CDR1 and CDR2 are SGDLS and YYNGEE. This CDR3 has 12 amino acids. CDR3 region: CASSATPYEQYF. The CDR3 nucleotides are TGTGCCAGCAGCGCCACCCCTTATGAGCAGTACTTC.

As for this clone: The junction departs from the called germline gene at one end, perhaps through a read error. The CDR3 bases are TGCGCCAGCAGACGATCCGGGACTTCCTTCAATGAGCAGTTCTTC. It codes for CASRRSGTSFNEQFF. The chain has TRBV5-1 and TRBJ2-1, with TRBD2 as a possible D gene (6 bases). CDR1 is SGHRS, CDR2 YFSETQ, per germline. The CDR3 runs to 15 residues.

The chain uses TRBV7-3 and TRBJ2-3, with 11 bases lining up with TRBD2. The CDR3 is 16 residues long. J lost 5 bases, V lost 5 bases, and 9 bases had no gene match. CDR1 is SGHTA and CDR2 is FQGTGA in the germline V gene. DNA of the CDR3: TGTGCCAGCAGCCCGGGACTAGCGGAAGGGAGAGATACGCAGTATTTT. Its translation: CASSPGLAEGRDTQYF.

The CDR3 bases are TGTGCCAGCAGTCAACCGGGACTACAAGAGACCCAGTACTTC. Its translation is CASSQPGLQETQYF. The chain employs TRBV6-1 and TRBJ2-5; 7 nucleotides match TRBD2. After removal of 5 bases from V and 2 bases from J, the junction contained 5 bases not matched to a gene. Looked up from germline, CDR1 is MNHNS and CDR2 is SASEGT. This CDR3 region has 14 residues.

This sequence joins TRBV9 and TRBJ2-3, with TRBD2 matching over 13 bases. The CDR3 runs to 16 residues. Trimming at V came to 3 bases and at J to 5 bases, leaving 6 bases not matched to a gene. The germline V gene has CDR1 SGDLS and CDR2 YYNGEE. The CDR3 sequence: CASSGWTSGSVDTQYF. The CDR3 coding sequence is TGTGCCAGCAGCGGGTGGACTAGCGGGAGTGTAGATACGCAGTATTTT.

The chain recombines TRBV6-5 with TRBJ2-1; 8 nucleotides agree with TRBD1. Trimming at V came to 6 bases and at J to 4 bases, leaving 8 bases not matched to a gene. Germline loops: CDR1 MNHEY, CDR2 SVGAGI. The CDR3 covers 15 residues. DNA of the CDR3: TGTGCCAGCAGGACAGGGGAATTTGGGTACAATGAGCAGTTCTTC. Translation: CASRTGEFGYNEQFF.

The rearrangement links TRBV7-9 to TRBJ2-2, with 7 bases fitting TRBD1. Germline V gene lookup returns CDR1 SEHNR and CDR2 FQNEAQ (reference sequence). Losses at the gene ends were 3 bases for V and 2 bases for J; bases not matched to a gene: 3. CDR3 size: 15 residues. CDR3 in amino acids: CASSFGQDNTGELFF. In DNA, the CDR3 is TGTGCCAGCAGCTTTGGACAGGATAACACCGGGGAGCTGTTTTTT.

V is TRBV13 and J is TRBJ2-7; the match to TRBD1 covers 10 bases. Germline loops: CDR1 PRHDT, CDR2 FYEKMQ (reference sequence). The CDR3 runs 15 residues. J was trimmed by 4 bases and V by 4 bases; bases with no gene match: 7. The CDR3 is CASSSLRDRGYEQYF. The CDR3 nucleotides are TGTGCCAGCAGCTCACTCCGGGACAGGGGATACGAGCAGTACTTC.

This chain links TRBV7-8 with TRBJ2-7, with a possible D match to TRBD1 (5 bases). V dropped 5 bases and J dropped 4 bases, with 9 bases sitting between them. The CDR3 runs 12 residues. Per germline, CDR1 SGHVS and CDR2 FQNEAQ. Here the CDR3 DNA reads TGTGCCAGCAGCATTGGACAATACGAGCAGTACTTC. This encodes CASSIGQYEQYF.

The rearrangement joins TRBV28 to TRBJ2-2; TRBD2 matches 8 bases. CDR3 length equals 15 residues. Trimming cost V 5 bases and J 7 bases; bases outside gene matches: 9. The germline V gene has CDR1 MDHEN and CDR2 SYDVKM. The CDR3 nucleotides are TGTGCCAGCAGTCCCGAAAGTAGCGGGAACGGGGAGCTGTTTTTT. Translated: CASSPESSGNGELFF.

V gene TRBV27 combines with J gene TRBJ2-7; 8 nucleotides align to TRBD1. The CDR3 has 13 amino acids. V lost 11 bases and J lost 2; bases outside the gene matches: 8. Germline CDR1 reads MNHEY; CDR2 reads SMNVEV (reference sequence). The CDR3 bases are TGTGCCCATGCCAGGGGGCCAACCTACGAGCAGTACTTC. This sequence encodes CAHARGPTYEQYF.

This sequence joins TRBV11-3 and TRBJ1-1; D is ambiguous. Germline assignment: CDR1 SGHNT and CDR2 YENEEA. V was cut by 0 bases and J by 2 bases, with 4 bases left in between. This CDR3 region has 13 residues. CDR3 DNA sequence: TGTGCCAGCAGCTTAGAGACTAACACTGAAGCTTTCTTT. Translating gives CASSLETNTEAFF.

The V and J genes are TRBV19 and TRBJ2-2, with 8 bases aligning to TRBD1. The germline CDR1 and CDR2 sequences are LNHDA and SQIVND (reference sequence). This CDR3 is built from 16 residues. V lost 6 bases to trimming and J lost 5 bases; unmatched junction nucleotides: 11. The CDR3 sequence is CASRDPPGGVTGELFF. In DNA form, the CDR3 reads TGTGCCAGTAGAGACCCCCCAGGGGGCGTAACCGGGGAGCTGTTTTTT.

The DNA of the CDR3 is TGTGCCAGCAGTTTGGACAGGGGGGGAGGCTACACCTTC. This sequence encodes CASSLDRGGGYTF. This chain joins TRBV27 and TRBJ1-2; 10 nucleotides align to TRBD1. CDR1 is MNHEY, CDR2 SMNVEV, per germline (reference sequence). V shed 3 bases and J 8 bases; nucleotides not matched to a gene: 3. CDR3 length: 13 amino acids.

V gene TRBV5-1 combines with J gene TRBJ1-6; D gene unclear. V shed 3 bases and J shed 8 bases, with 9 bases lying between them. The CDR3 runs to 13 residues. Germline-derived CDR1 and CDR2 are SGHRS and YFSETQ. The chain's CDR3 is CASSSDGYSPLHF. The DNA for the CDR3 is TGCGCCAGCAGCTCCGACGGTTATTCACCCCTCCACTTT.

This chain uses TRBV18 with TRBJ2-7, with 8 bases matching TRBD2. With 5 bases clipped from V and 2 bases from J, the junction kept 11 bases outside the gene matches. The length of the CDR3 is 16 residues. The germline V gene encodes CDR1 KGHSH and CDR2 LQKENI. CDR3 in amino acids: CASSSSLAGGTYEQYF. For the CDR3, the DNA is TGTGCCAGCTCATCCTCTCTGGCGGGAGGAACCTACGAGCAGTACTTC. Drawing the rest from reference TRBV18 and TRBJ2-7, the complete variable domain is NAGVMQNPRHLVRRRGQEARLRCSPMKGHSHVYWYRQLPEEGLKFMVYLQKENIIDESGMPKERFSAEFPKEGPSILRIQQVVRGDSAAYFCASSSSLAGGTYEQYFGPGTRLTVT.

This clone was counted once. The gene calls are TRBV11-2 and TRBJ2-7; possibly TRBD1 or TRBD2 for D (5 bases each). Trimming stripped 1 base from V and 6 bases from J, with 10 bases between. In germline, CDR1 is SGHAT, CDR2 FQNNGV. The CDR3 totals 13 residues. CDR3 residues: CASSLGRGTEQYF. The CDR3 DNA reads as TGTGCCAGCAGCTTAGGAAGAGGGACCGAGCAGTACTTC.

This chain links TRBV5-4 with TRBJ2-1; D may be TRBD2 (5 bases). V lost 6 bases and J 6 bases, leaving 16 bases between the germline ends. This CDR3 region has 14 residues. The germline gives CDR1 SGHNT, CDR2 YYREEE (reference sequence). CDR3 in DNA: TGTGCCAGCACCCAAGGAGGTGGGAGCAATGAGCAGTTCTTC. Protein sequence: CASTQGGGSNEQFF.